This T cell receptor (beta chain) is from a study of T cells after yellow fever vaccination. Broader study findings: Most primary-vaccination clones reappeared after the booster (around 95% CD4, 88% CD8). Shared CD4/CD8 clonotypes were a small share, likely from convergent recombination.

Turning to this clonotype: Its specificity is unknown.

The CDR3 covers 13 residues. Trimming removed 4 bases from V and 8 bases from J, with 15 bases in between. Germline assignment: CDR1 DFQATT and CDR2 SNEGSKA (reference sequence). The TCR cDNA carried a universal primer site and UMIs from 5'RACE template switching. From the 5' RACE reads, TCRdb called clonotypes with MiXCR, one entry per CDR3 protein. The sample has 600,000 to 750,000 distinct CDR3 sequences; 10% to 15% are singletons. This specimen was PBMCs, taken on the day of the yellow fever booster vaccination. V usage is TRBV20-1 and J usage is TRBJ1-3; D is undetermined. The clonotype was recovered from a man aged 30-40 years who received the YFV17D yellow fever vaccine. CDR3 sequence: CSAKRSGEYTIYF. CDR3 nucleotide sequence: TGCAGTGCTAAAAGGAGCGGGGAATACACCATATATTTT.